This passage covers 25 T cell receptor beta chains from one sample sequenced in a study of beta chain features in type 1 diabetes. Expressed TCRB transcripts were sequenced because the entire RNA isolate underwent reverse transcription. Method: immunoSEQ multiplex PCR; TCRdb's copy keeps in-frame clones and lacks some. This sample has about 320,000 clones, with approximately 15% found just once. Specimen: central memory CD4+ T cells from blood. The receptors originated from a man aged 25-45 years in good health.

The V gene is TRBV2, the J gene TRBJ2-3; 10 nucleotides line up with TRBD2. The ends lost 8 bases at V and 0 bases at J; junction bases unmatched: 8. The CDR3 is made up of 16 amino acids. Looked up from germline, CDR1 is SNHLY and CDR2 is FYNNEI. The CDR3 sequence: CASPRGLATSTDTQYF. The DNA of the CDR3 is TGTGCCAGCCCTAGGGGACTAGCGACTAGCACAGATACGCAGTATTTT.

Turning to this clone: This sample includes further DNA sequences coding for the same CDR3. CDR3 in DNA: TGTGCCAGCTCATCGGGACAGGGACAGGACGAGCAGTACTTC. It translates to CASSSGQGQDEQYF. The chain employs TRBV18 and TRBJ2-7, with 9 bases identical to TRBD1. Germline trimming cut 5 bases from V and 5 bases from J; bases unmatched to any gene: 7. This CDR3 contains 14 residues. Germline-derived CDR1 and CDR2 are KGHSH and LQKENI. Looking up the rest from reference TRBV18 and TRBJ2-7 gives the full variable domain: NAGVMQNPRHLVRRRGQEARLRCSPMKGHSHVYWYRQLPEEGLKFMVYLQKENIIDESGMPKERFSAEFPKEGPSILRIQQVVRGDSAAYFCASSSGQGQDEQYFGPGTRLTVT.

This clone was detected only a few times. The chain couples TRBV5-1 to TRBJ1-1; 9 bases align to TRBD1. Germline CDR1 reads SGHRS; CDR2 reads YFSETQ. With V trimmed by 0 bases and J by 8 bases, 8 bases remained unmatched. The length of the CDR3 is 15 residues. CDR3 region: CASSLGDRAREEAFF. The CDR3 DNA reads TGCGCCAGCAGCTTGGGGGACAGGGCAAGAGAGGAAGCTTTCTTT.

This chain connects TRBV9 to TRBJ2-5, with 8 bases aligning to TRBD2. With 3 bases clipped from V and 5 bases from J, the junction kept 12 bases outside the gene matches. Germline-derived CDR1 and CDR2 are SGDLS and YYNGEE. The CDR3 has 16 residues. This CDR3 reads CASSGAGAGGAETQYF. CDR3 coding DNA: TGTGCCAGCAGCGGCGCGGGGGCCGGGGGGGCGGAGACCCAGTACTTC. Looking up the rest from reference TRBV9 and TRBJ2-5 gives the full variable domain: DSGVTQTPKHLITATGQRVTLRCSPRSGDLSVYWYQQSLDQGLQFLIQYYNGEERAKGNILERFSAQQFPDLHSELNLSSLELGDSALYFCASSGAGAGGAETQYFGPGTRLLVL.

This clone was seen more than once but under ten times. The chain has TRBV6-1 and TRBJ1-1; D is uncertain. This CDR3 is built from 11 residues. Germline CDR1 and CDR2: MNHNS and SASEGT. Trimming took off 7 bases at V and 2 bases at J, with 5 bases between the two ends. CDR3 nucleotides: TGTGCCAGCACGGCCAACACTGAAGCTTTCTTT. It yields the protein CASTANTEAFF.

This clone was seen only a few times. This rearrangement joins TRBV5-1 to TRBJ2-3, with D unclear. The CDR3 loop spans 14 amino acids. CDR1 and CDR2 from the germline V gene are SGHRS and YFSETQ. V lost 0 bases to trimming and J lost 5 bases, with 10 bases between them. In DNA form, the CDR3 reads TGCGCCAGCAGCTTGGGAGTTCCAGGAGATACGCAGTATTTT. Translated: CASSLGVPGDTQYF. Supplemented by reference TRBV5-1 and TRBJ2-3, the full variable domain reads KAGVTQTPRYLIKTRGQQVTLSCSPISGHRSVSWYQQTPGQGLQFLFEYFSETQRNKGNFPGRFSGRQFSNSRSEMNVSTLELGDSALYLCASSLGVPGDTQYFGPGTRLTVL.

The sample holds a few counts of this clone. The rearrangement uses TRBV7-2 and TRBJ1-1; 8 positions match TRBD1. The CDR3 consists of 15 residues. Looked up from germline, CDR1 is SGHTA and CDR2 is FQGNSA. After removal of 5 bases from V and 6 bases from J, the junction contained 11 bases not matched to a gene. DNA of the CDR3: TGTGCCAGCAGCCGTAGACAGGGGAGAATCGCTGAAGCTTTCTTT. Protein product: CASSRRQGRIAEAFF.

This clone was recorded many times. This chain joins TRBV7-2 and TRBJ2-3; 9 bases agree with TRBD2. Germline CDR1 is SGHTA and CDR2 is FQGNSA. V lost 2 bases to trimming and J lost 4 bases; unmatched junction nucleotides: 7. The CDR3 spans 16 residues. In DNA, the CDR3 is TGTGCCAGCAGCTTAAACCCTAGCGGGACGGCAGATACGCAGTATTTT. Translation: CASSLNPSGTADTQYF.

The chain recombines TRBV4-1 with TRBJ1-1, with unresolved D. The length of the CDR3 is 14 residues. Germline CDR1 MGHRA, CDR2 YSYEKL. Trimming stripped 5 bases from V and 1 base from J, with 11 bases between. In DNA, the CDR3 is TGCGCCAGCAGCATGGATCGACGGAACACTGAAGCTTTCTTT. It encodes CASSMDRRNTEAFF.

This chain links TRBV5-1 with TRBJ1-1; D unresolved. CDR1 and CDR2 from the germline V gene are SGHRS and YFSETQ. The CDR3 is 12 residues long. V was pared by 4 bases and J by 7 bases, with 11 bases between. The CDR3 loop is CASSEGGGEAFF. CDR3 in DNA: TGCGCCAGCAGCGAAGGCGGTGGTGAAGCTTTCTTT.

J is TRBJ1-3 and V is TRBV13, with D unresolved. The CDR3 is 16 amino acids. Germline values: CDR1 PRHDT, CDR2 FYEKMQ (reference sequence). V lost 1 base and J lost 0, with 10 bases in between. DNA of the CDR3: TGTGCCAGCAGCTTAGCCGGCGGAAGCTCTGGAAACACCATATATTTT. Protein product: CASSLAGGSSGNTIYF.

The chain has TRBV5-4 and TRBJ1-6; 7 bases match TRBD1. The CDR3 covers 14 residues. Germline lookup yields CDR1 SGHNT and CDR2 YYREEE (reference sequence). The V gene end was trimmed by 0 bases and the J gene end by 7 bases; junction bases not matched to a gene: 1. The CDR3: CASSLEQGNSPLHF. The CDR3, as DNA: TGTGCCAGCAGCTTGGAACAGGGGAATTCACCCCTCCACTTT.

The V and J genes are TRBV2 and TRBJ2-4; D possibly matches TRBD1 or TRBD2 (6 bases each). Trimming took 0 bases from V and 5 from J, leaving 17 bases between them. CDR3 length equals 17 residues. Per the germline V gene, CDR1 is SNHLY and CDR2 is FYNNEI. The CDR3 DNA sequence: TGTGCCAGCAGTGAAGCGGGGGGCCTCCGCGGCGAAAACATTCAGTACTTC. Its translation: CASSEAGGLRGENIQYF.

This clone was recorded at least ten times. The V gene is TRBV7-2, the J gene TRBJ2-4, with a weak D call TRBD1 (6 bases). Germline loops: CDR1 SGHTA, CDR2 FQGNSA. V lost 2 bases and J lost 6, with 17 bases in between. The CDR3 consists of 16 residues. The CDR3 DNA reads as TGTGCCAGCAGCTTAAGCAGGGGTGGAAGCGGAAACATTCAGTACTTC. Translation: CASSLSRGGSGNIQYF.

This clone turned up a few times. This sequence joins TRBV6-4 and TRBJ2-2, with 9 bases that match TRBD1. The CDR3 is 14 amino acids. The V and J ends lost 5 bases and 4 bases, in that order; junction bases with no gene match: 2. The V gene's germline CDR1 is MRHNA and CDR2 SNTAGT. In DNA form, the CDR3 reads TGTGCCAGCAGTCGGGACAGGGCCACCGGGGAGCTGTTTTTT. This sequence encodes CASSRDRATGELFF.

This clone was observed a handful of times. J is TRBJ2-1 and V is TRBV7-3; D unclear. The V gene's germline CDR1 is SGHTA and CDR2 FQGTGA. CDR3 length: 13 residues. Deletions cut 1 base from V and 7 bases from J, with 8 bases between. CDR3 sequence reads: CASSLNAVNEQFF. The CDR3, as DNA: TGTGCCAGCAGCTTAAACGCTGTTAATGAGCAGTTCTTC.

This clone was observed a handful of times. This chain joins TRBV5-4 and TRBJ1-6; D perhaps matches TRBD1 (5 bases). V dropped 3 bases and J dropped 7 bases, with 11 bases sitting between them. This CDR3 is 14 amino acids long. Germline V gene lookup returns CDR1 SGHNT and CDR2 YYREEE (reference sequence). The chain's CDR3 is CASSSGTENSPLHF. As DNA, the CDR3 is TGTGCCAGCAGCTCCGGGACGGAAAATTCACCCCTCCACTTT.

This clone was seen a handful of times. V gene TRBV11-2 combines with J gene TRBJ2-2; 16 bases are a match to TRBD2. Germline V lookup: CDR1 SGHAT, CDR2 FQNNGV. V trimming: 0 bases; J trimming: 9 bases; junction bases outside the gene matches: 13. CDR3 length: 20 amino acids. CDR3 region: CASSLEGTSGRVRIRRELFF. CDR3 DNA: TGTGCCAGCAGCTTAGAAGGGACTAGCGGGAGGGTACGGATTCGCCGGGAGCTGTTTTTT.

This chain joins TRBV7-8 and TRBJ2-6, with D uncertain. V shed 3 bases and J shed 4 bases, with 10 bases lying between them. CDR3 length equals 15 residues. Germline V gene sequence: CDR1 SGHVS, CDR2 FQNEAQ. For the CDR3, the DNA is TGTGCCAGCAGCTTTGGGGTCCCGGGGGCCAACGTCCTGACTTTC. It translates to CASSFGVPGANVLTF.

This clone was seen a handful of times. The chain couples TRBV11-2 to TRBJ2-3, with 10 bases lining up with TRBD1. CDR1 is SGHAT and CDR2 is FQNNGV in the germline V gene. The CDR3 has 16 residues. The trim removed 4 bases at V and 2 bases at J, leaving 6 bases unmatched. The CDR3 DNA sequence: TGTGCCAGCAGCTCCAGGACAGGGGGTTTCACAGATACGCAGTATTTT. Translated, it gives CASSSRTGGFTDTQYF.

V usage is TRBV7-2 and J usage is TRBJ2-2; unclear D gene. Trimming stripped 1 base from V and 7 bases from J, with 7 bases between. The CDR3 covers 13 residues. Looked up from germline, CDR1 is SGHTA and CDR2 is FQGNSA. The CDR3 nucleotides are TGTGCCAGCAGCTTAGTCGGTGTCGGGGAGCTGTTTTTT. Translating it yields CASSLVGVGELFF.

This clone has a handful of counts. The chain employs TRBV6-6 and TRBJ2-5; 7 positions match TRBD1. The germline V gene encodes CDR1 MNHNY and CDR2 SVGAGI (reference sequence). The CDR3 is 14 amino acids. V lost 5 bases and J lost 9; bases outside the gene matches: 12. In nucleotides, the CDR3 is TGTGCCAGCAGTAAACAGGGGCGAGGGGCGGCCCAGTACTTC. It specifies CASSKQGRGAAQYF.

The table lists this clone with many counts. The chain couples TRBV19 to TRBJ2-1, with 9 bases lining up with TRBD2. Unmatched junction bases numbered 7, after V lost 5 bases and J lost 8 bases. Germline V gene lookup returns CDR1 LNHDA and CDR2 SQIVND (reference sequence). This CDR3 has 14 amino acids. The DNA for the CDR3 is TGTGCCAGTAGTTCTGCGGGGGGGCTTGATGAGCAGTTCTTC. This gives the protein CASSSAGGLDEQFF.

This clone was seen more than once but under ten times. The chain is built from TRBV19 and TRBJ2-1, with 14 bases matching TRBD2. The J segment lost 3 bases and the V segment lost 5 bases, leaving 3 bases of the junction unmatched. CDR3 length: 16 amino acids. Germline V lookup: CDR1 LNHDA, CDR2 SQIVND (reference sequence). The DNA for the CDR3 is TGTGCCAGTAGTGTGGGGACTAGCGGGAGCTACAATGAGCAGTTCTTC. This encodes CASSVGTSGSYNEQFF. Drawing the rest from reference TRBV19 and TRBJ2-1, the complete variable domain is DGGITQSPKYLFRKEGQNVTLSCEQNLNHDAMYWYRQDPGQGLRLIYYSQIVNDFQKGDIAEGYSVSREKKESFPLTVTSAQKNPTAFYLCASSVGTSGSYNEQFFGPGTRLTVL.

This clone has a handful of counts. The rearrangement uses TRBV4-2 and TRBJ2-1; D is unresolved. The CDR3 is 17 amino acids. CDR1 and CDR2 (germline): LGHNA, YNFKEQ. The ends were cut back, 0 bases at V and 0 bases at J, with 12 bases in the middle. The CDR3 sequence: CASSQEGKGNSYNEQFF. The CDR3 DNA follows: TGTGCCAGCAGCCAAGAGGGGAAGGGAAACTCCTACAATGAGCAGTTCTTC.